The TCR beta chain under discussion was sequenced for a study of sequential checkpoint blockade in melanoma. Background on the study: Both treatment sequences were followed by maintenance nivolumab.

Clones were sequenced by immunoSEQ multiplex PCR, and TCRdb holds only the in-frame ones, with some missing. The sample lists more than 9,500 clones, almost 75% occurring once. Treatment described: randomized to nivolumab then ipilimumab (arm A) or the reverse (arm B). The source of this sequence is a human donor with melanoma. Material: CD8+ T cells sorted from blood (inferred from file names), obtained from a patient given nivolumab and ipilimumab in sequence.

CDR3 protein: CASSYNVDSLRVEQYF. DNA for the CDR3: TGTGCCAGCAGTTACAACGTGGACAGCCTACGAGTGGAGCAGTACTTC. The chain is built from TRBV6-6 and TRBJ2-7, with D tentatively TRBD1 (6 bases). Trimming took 2 bases from V and 7 from J, leaving 21 bases between them. The CDR3 totals 16 residues. Looked up from germline, CDR1 is MNHNY and CDR2 is SVGAGI (reference sequence).